This T cell receptor (beta chain) was obtained from a study of blood T cell repertoires in COVID-19. Overall study context: Both acute and convalescent COVID-19 samples were obtained from the United States, Italy and Spain.

Trimming took 1 base from V and 6 from J; bases not matched to a gene: 7. The CDR3 contains 14 residues. Germline CDR1 and CDR2: SGHRS and YFSETQ. Original data processing: Amplification with reference gene primers provided the estimates of nucleated cell counts. TCRdb's table, derived via immunoSEQ multiplex PCR, lists solely in-frame clones and lacks some. That table furnishes V, J and clone size, whereas the DNA furnished D and trimming. The sample consists of approximately 310,000 clones, about 89% of them appearing once. The chain has TRBV5-1 and TRBJ2-7; TRBD1 agrees at 7 bases. Specimen: peripheral blood. This clonotype was sampled from a woman aged 50 to 60 who had recovered from COVID-19. This CDR3 is CASSLSQGVGEQYF. CDR3 DNA sequence: TGCGCCAGCAGCTTGAGTCAGGGGGTTGGCGAGCAGTACTTC.